The 7 T cell receptor beta chains listed next were all sequenced from one sample in a study of response to subunit inactivated influenza vaccine. TCRdb independently ran MiXCR on the RT-PCR reads; one entry per CDR3 protein. Among more than 150,000 distinct CDR3 sequences listed, around a tenth were seen once. The sequences come from non-naive T cells sorted from PBMCs, collected on the day of vaccination. These TCRs come from a man aged 45-60 years who received an inactivated influenza vaccine.

Only a few counts were recorded for this clonotype. This sequence joins TRBV27 and TRBJ2-1; a weak D match, TRBD2 (5 bases). The CDR3 sequence is 14 residues long. Per germline, CDR1 MNHEY and CDR2 SMNVEV (reference sequence). V was clipped by 2 bases and J by 3 bases, with 8 bases between them. CDR3 DNA sequence: TGTGCCAGCAGTTTAATAGCGAACTACAATGAGCAGTTCTTC. Encoded protein: CASSLIANYNEQFF.

This clonotype was recorded a few times. CDR3 nucleotides: TGTGCCAGCAGTCTAGCGGGAGGTCTGTTCTTC. As protein: CASSLAGGLFF. This chain links TRBV5-8 with TRBJ2-1, with TRBD2 identical over 11 bases. The CDR3 has 11 residues. Germline CDR1 reads SGHTS; CDR2 reads YDEGEE. The trim removed 5 bases at V and 15 bases at J, leaving 4 bases unmatched.

This clonotype was counted only a few times. V usage is TRBV11-2 and J usage is TRBJ2-3, with 7 positions matching TRBD2. This CDR3 has 16 amino acids. CDR1 and CDR2 from the germline V gene are SGHAT and FQNNGV. V was pared by 5 bases and J by 0 bases, with 8 bases of the junction left unmatched. CDR3 DNA: TGTGCCAGCAGCCACCCGGGGCGGGGGAGCACAGATACGCAGTATTTT. It yields the protein CASSHPGRGSTDTQYF.

The chain joins TRBV5-5 to TRBJ1-2; D is uncertain. Trimming removed 3 bases at V and 8 bases at J, with 14 bases between. This CDR3 has 13 amino acids. Germline V CDR1 and CDR2: SGHKS, YYEKEE (reference sequence). DNA for the CDR3: TGTGCCAGCAGCTGGGATGGAGTAGGCGGCTACACCTTC. Translating it yields CASSWDGVGGYTF.

This clonotype was detected ten times or more. The chain combines TRBV20-1 with TRBJ2-1; maybe TRBD1 (6 bases). The V gene's germline CDR1 is DFQATT and CDR2 SNEGSKA (reference sequence). V lost 7 bases to trimming and J lost 6 bases, with 22 bases between them. The CDR3 spans 15 residues. This CDR3 is CSGEFGGQGVNEQFF. As DNA, the CDR3 is TGCAGTGGAGAGTTTGGGGGACAAGGAGTCAATGAGCAGTTCTTC.

This clonotype has just a few counts. This may stem from a read error, because a much larger clone lies one nucleotide away. The chain employs TRBV9 and TRBJ2-3; the D gene could be TRBD1 or TRBD2 (5 bases each). V gave up 6 bases and J gave up 4 bases, with 15 bases separating them. CDR1 SGDLS and CDR2 YYNGEE come from the germline V gene. CDR3 length: 14 residues. This chain's CDR3 is CASIGRDGPDTQYF. In DNA form, the CDR3 reads TGTGCCAGCATCGGTCGGGACGGCCCAGATACGCAGTATTTT.

This clonotype was observed many times. V is TRBV6-4 and J is TRBJ2-2; TRBD1 matches at 9 bases. The junction had 1 base not matched to a gene; V was cut back by 4 bases and J by 4 bases. This CDR3 comprises 14 residues. CDR1 is MRHNA, CDR2 SNTAGT, per germline. The CDR3 coding sequence is TGTGCCAGCAGTGGACAGGGGGGCACCGGGGAGCTGTTTTTT. Translated, it gives CASSGQGGTGELFF.